This T cell receptor beta chain was found in a study of T cell repertoires in cytomegalovirus infection. The CDR3 is 14 amino acids. Germline CDR1 and CDR2: DFQATT and SNEGSKA (reference sequence). Trimming shortened V by 6 bases and J by 2 bases, and 17 bases separated the two germline ends. TCRdb ran MiXCR on the reads and lists one entry per CDR3 protein. Of roughly 500,000 distinct CDR3 sequences listed, roughly 34% are singletons. Study-level points and caveats: Cumulated frequencies of public TCR beta families served to identify carriers of CMV plus the relevant HLA.

Regarding this clonotype: Its antigen is unknown.

The material sequenced was cultured PBMCs, taken from culture after CMV antigen stimulation. This receptor was taken from a human donor in good health (CMV status not recorded). Some clones in this sample may be carry-over from other donors' samples. J is TRBJ2-7 and V is TRBV20-1; D is undetermined. The CDR3 region has the DNA TGCAGTGCGAAAGCCCCGGCCGTAGCCTACGAGCAGTACTTC. Protein product: CSAKAPAVAYEQYF.